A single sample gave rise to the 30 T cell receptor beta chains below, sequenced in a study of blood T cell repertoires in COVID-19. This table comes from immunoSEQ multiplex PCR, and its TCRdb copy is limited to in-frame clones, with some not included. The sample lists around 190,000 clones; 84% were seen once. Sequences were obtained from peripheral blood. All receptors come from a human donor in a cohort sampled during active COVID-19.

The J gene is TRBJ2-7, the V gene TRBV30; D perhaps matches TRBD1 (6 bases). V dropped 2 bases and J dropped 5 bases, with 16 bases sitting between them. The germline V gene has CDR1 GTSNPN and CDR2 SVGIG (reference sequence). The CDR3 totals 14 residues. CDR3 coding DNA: TGTGCCTGGAGTCCACAGGGCATTTCCCACGAGCAGTACTTC. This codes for CAWSPQGISHEQYF. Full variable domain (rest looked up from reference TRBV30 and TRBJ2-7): SQTIHQWPATLVQPVGSPLSLECTVEGTSNPNLYWYRQAAGRGLQLLFYSVGIGQISSEVPQNLSASRPQDRQFILSSKKLLLSDSGFYLCAWSPQGISHEQYFGPGTRLTVT.

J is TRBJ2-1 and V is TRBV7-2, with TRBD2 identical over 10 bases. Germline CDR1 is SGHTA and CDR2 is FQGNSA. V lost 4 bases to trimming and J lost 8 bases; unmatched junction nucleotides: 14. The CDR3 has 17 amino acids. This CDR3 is CASSYLGKREGLYEQFF. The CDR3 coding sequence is TGTGCCAGCAGCTATCTGGGTAAGCGGGAGGGCCTCTATGAGCAGTTCTTC.

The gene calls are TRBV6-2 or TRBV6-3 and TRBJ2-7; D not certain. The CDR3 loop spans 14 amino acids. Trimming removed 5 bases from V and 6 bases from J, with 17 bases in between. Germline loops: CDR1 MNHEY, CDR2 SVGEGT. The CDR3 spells CASSPGGVAREQYF. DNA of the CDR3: TGTGCCAGCAGTCCCGGTGGTGTAGCTCGCGAGCAGTACTTC.

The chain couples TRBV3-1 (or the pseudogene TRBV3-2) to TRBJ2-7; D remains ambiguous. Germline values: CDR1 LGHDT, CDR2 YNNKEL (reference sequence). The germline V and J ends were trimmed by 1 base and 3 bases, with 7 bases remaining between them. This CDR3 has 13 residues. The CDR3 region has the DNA TGTGCCAGCAGCCAAGGCCGCTACTACGAGCAGTACTTC. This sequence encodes CASSQGRYYEQYF.

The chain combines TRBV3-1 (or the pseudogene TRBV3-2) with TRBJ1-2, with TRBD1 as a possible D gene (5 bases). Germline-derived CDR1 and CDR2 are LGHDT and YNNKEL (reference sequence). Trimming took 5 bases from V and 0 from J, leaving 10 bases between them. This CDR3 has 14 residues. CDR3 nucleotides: TGTGCCAGCAGCGAGGACATGACTAACTATGGCTACACCTTC. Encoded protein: CASSEDMTNYGYTF.

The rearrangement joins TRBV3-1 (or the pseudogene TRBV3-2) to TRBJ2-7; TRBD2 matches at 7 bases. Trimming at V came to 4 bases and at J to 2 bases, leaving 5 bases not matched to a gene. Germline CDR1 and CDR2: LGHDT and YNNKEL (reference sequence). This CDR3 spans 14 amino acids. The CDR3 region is CASSLSGGPYEQYF. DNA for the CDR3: TGTGCCAGCAGCCTGTCGGGAGGACCCTACGAGCAGTACTTC.

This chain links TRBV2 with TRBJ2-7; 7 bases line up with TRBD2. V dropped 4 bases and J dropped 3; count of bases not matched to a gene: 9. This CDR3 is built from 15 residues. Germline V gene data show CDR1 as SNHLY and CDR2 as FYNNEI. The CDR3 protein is CASSASGGLFYEQYF. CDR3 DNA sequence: TGTGCCAGCAGTGCCTCGGGAGGCCTATTCTACGAGCAGTACTTC.

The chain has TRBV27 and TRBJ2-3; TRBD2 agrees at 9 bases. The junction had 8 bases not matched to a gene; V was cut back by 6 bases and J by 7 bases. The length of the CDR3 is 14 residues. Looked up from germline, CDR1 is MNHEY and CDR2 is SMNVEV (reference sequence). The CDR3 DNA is TGTGCCAGCAGGAATAGCGGGAGAGGTAATACGCAGTATTTT. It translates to CASRNSGRGNTQYF.

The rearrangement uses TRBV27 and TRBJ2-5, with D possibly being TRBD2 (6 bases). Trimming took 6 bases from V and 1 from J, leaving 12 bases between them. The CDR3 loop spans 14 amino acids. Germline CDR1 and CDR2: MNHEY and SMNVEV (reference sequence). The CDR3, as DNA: TGTGCCAGCAGGCGAGGGAGGAGCCAAGAGACCCAGTACTTC. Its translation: CASRRGRSQETQYF.

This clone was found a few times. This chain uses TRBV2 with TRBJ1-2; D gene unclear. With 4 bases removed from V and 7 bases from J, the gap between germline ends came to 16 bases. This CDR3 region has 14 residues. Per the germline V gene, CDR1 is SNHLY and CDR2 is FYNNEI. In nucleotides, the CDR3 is TGTGCCAGCAGTGGGACCGGACTATTAGGTGGCTACACCTTC. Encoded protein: CASSGTGLLGGYTF.

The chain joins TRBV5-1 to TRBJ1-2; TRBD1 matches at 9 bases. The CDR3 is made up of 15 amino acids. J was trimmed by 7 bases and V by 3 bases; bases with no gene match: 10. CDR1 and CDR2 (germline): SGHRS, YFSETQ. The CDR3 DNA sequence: TGCGCCAGCAGCTCAACCGGGGACAGGGTGGGTGGCTACACCTTC. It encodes CASSSTGDRVGGYTF.

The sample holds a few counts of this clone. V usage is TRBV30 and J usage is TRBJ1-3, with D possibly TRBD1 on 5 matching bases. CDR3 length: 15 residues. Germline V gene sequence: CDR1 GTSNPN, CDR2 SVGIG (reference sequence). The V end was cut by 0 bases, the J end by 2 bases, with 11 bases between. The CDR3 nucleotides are TGTGCCTGGAGTGTCGTCAGGGTACCTGGAAACACCATATATTTT. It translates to CAWSVVRVPGNTIYF. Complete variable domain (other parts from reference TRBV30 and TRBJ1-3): SQTIHQWPATLVQPVGSPLSLECTVEGTSNPNLYWYRQAAGRGLQLLFYSVGIGQISSEVPQNLSASRPQDRQFILSSKKLLLSDSGFYLCAWSVVRVPGNTIYFGEGSWLTVV.

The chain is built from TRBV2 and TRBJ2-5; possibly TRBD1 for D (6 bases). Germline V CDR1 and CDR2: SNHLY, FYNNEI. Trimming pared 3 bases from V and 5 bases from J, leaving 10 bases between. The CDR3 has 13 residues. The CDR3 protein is CASSDRGWETQYF. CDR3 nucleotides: TGTGCCAGCAGTGACAGGGGCTGGGAGACCCAGTACTTC.

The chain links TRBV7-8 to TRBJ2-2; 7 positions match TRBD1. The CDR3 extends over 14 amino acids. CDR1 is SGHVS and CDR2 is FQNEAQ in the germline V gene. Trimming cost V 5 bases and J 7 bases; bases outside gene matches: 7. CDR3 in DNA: TGTGCCAGCAGCCCCCTGACAGGGAACGGGGAGCTGTTTTTT. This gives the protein CASSPLTGNGELFF.

CDR3 DNA: TGCAGCGTAGTGACTAGCCGATACTACGAGCAGTACTTC. Its protein is CSVVTSRYYEQYF. The chain combines TRBV29-1 with TRBJ2-7; 7 bases are shared with TRBD2. Germline V gene sequence: CDR1 SQVTM, CDR2 ANQGSEA. The V and J ends lost 6 bases and 3 bases, in that order; junction bases with no gene match: 8. The CDR3 loop spans 13 amino acids.

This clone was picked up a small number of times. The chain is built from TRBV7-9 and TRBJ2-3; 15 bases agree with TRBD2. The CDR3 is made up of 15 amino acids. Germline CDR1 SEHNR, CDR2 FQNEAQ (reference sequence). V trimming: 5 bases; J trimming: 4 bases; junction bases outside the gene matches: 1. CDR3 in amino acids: CASSRTSGRADTQYF. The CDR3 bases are TGTGCCAGCAGCCGGACTAGCGGGAGGGCAGATACGCAGTATTTT.

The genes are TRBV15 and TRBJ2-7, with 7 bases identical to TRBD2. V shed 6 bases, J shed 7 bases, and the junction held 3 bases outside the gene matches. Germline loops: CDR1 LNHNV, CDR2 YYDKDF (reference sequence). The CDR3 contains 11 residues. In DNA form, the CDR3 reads TGTGCCACCAGTGTGCGGGGGGAGCAGTACTTC. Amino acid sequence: CATSVRGEQYF.

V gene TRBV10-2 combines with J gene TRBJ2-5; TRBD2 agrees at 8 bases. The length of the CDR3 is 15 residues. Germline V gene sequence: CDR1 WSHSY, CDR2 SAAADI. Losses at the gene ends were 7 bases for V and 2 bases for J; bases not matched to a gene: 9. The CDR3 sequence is CASTLGGGWQETQYF. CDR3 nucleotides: TGCGCCAGCACCCTCGGGGGGGGATGGCAAGAGACCCAGTACTTC.

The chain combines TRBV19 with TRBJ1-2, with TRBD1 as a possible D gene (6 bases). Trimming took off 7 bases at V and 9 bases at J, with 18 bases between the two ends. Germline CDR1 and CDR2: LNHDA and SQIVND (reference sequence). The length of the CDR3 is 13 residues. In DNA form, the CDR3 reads TGTGCCAGTACGACAGGTGGTTTTGGGAGCTACACCTTC. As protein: CASTTGGFGSYTF.

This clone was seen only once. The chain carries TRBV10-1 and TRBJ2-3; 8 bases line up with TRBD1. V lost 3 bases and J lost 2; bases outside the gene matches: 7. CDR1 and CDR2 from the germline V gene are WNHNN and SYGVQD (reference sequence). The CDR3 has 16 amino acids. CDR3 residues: CASSDIETGDTDTQYF. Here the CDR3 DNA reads TGCGCCAGCAGTGATATCGAGACAGGGGACACAGATACGCAGTATTTT.

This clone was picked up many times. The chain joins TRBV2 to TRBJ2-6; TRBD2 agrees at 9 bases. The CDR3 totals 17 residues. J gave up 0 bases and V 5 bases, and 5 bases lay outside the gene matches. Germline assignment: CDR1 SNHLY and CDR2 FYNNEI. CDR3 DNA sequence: TGTGCCAGCAGTCCCTTAGCGGGAGTCTCTGGGGCCAACGTCCTGACTTTC. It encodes CASSPLAGVSGANVLTF.

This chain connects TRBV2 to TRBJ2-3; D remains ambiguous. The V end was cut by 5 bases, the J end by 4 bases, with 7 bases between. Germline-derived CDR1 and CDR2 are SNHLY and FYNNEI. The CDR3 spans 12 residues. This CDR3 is CASSLSPDTQYF. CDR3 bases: TGTGCCAGCAGTCTTAGTCCAGATACGCAGTATTTT.

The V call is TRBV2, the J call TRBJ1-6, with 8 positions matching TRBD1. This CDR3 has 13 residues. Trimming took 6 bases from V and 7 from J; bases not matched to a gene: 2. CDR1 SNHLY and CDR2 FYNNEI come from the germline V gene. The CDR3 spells CASRGQENSPLHF. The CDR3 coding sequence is TGTGCCAGCAGGGGACAGGAGAATTCACCCCTCCACTTT.

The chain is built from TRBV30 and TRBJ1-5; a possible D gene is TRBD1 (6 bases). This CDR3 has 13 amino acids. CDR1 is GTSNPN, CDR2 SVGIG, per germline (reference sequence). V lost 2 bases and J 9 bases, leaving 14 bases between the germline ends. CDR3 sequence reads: CAWSQGGFGPQHF. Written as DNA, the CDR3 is TGTGCCTGGAGTCAAGGGGGTTTTGGGCCCCAGCATTTT.

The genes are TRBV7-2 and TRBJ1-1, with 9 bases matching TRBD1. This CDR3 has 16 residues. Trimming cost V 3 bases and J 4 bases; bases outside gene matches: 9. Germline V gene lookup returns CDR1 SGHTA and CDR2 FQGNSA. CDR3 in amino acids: CASSFRPGQGGTEAFF. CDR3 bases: TGTGCCAGCAGCTTTAGACCGGGACAGGGTGGCACTGAAGCTTTCTTT.

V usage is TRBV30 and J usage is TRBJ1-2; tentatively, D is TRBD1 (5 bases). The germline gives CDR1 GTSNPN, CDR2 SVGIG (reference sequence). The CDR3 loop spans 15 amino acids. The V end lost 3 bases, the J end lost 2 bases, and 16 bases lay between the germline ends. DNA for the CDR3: TGTGCCTGGAGCACCCCGGGAGGGACCAACTATGGCTACACCTTC. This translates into CAWSTPGGTNYGYTF.

The CDR3 spells CASSEDRWTEAFF. As DNA, the CDR3 is TGTGCCAGCAGCGAGGACAGGTGGACTGAAGCTTTCTTT. This rearrangement joins TRBV7-9 to TRBJ1-1; 7 nucleotides line up with TRBD1. The germline gives CDR1 SEHNR, CDR2 FQNEAQ (reference sequence). V gave up 5 bases and J gave up 5 bases; unmatched junction bases: 5. The CDR3 spans 13 residues. Together with reference TRBV7-9 and TRBJ1-1, the CDR3 gives the full variable domain: DTGVSQNPRHKITKRGQNVTFRCDPISEHNRLYWYRQTLGQGPEFLTYFQNEAQLEKSRLLSDRFSAERPKGSFSTLEIQRTEQGDSAMYLCASSEDRWTEAFFGQGTRLTVV.

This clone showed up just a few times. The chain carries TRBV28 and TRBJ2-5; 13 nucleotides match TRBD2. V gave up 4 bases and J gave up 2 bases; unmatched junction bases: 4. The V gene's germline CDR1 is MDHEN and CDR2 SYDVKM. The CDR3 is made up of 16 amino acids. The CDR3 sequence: CASSSLGLAGQETQYF. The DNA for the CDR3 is TGTGCCAGCAGTTCCTTGGGACTAGCGGGGCAAGAGACCCAGTACTTC. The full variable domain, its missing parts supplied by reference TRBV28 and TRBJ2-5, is DVKVTQSSRYLVKRTGEKVFLECVQDMDHENMFWYRQDPGLGLRLIYFSYDVKMKEKGDIPEGYSVSREKKERFSLILESASTNQTSMYLCASSSLGLAGQETQYFGPGTRLLVL.

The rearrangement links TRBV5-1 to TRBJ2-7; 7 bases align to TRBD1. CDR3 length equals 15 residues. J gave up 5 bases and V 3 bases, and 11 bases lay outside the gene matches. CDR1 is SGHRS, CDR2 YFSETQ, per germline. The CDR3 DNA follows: TGCGCCAGCAGCTCCTGGACAGGATCCACCGACGAGCAGTACTTC. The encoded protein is CASSSWTGSTDEQYF. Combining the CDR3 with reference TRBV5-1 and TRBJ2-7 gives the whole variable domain KAGVTQTPRYLIKTRGQQVTLSCSPISGHRSVSWYQQTPGQGLQFLFEYFSETQRNKGNFPGRFSGRQFSNSRSEMNVSTLELGDSALYLCASSSWTGSTDEQYFGPGTRLTVT.

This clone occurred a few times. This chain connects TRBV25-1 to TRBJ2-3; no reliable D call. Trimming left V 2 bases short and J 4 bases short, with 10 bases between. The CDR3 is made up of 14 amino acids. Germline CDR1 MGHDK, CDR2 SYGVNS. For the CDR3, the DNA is TGTGCCAGCAGTGAAGTAACGGTTCCAGATACGCAGTATTTT. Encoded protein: CASSEVTVPDTQYF.